The T cell receptor beta chain described here comes from a study of human T cells and chemical hapten exposure (dated by TCRdb to the early 2020s). General notes on the study: The libraries were sequenced as a pool, and the TCR yield per sample differed mostly because of small variations in library volumes within the pool. The study tracked peripheral blood TCR repertoire changes in vivo during primary and secondary sensitization to the hapten diphenylcyclopropenone (DPC) in alopecia patients. Both TCR alpha and TCR beta chains were sequenced from each blood RNA sample.

The research as a whole found: After repeated subsampling, the strength of the expansion versus patch-test correlation and the threshold at which it became significant changed. No change with DPC sensitization was found in the number of TCRs above 1 in 1000 frequency, and no evidence of global repertoire structure alterations was found.

The receptor library was made with RACE. The instrument was a NextSeq 500. During library preparation, unique molecular identifiers were attached to individual cDNA molecules so that TCRs could be counted quantitatively and reproducibly. In the source study's methods: A median of about 100,000 TCRs per sample was observed, with a range of about 20,000 to 700,000. The Decombinator software suite was used to annotate the V, J and CDR3 of the TCR reads. Every sample was subsampled to the same number of TCRs (28,000) for the PS versus PT1 abundance plots. TCRs were defined as expanded if absent before sensitization and observed at least eight times at the 2-week time point. Starting from the raw public reads, TCRdb applied fastp trimming at Q25, assembled clones with MiXCR and retained in-frame beta chains. Each record represents a unique CDR3 protein, reported with the most common genes and DNA among its rows. The V and J calls reflect TCRdb's pipeline rather than the authors' work. The sample table holds approximately 97,000 distinct CDR3 sequences, of which about 10% were seen once. 2.9% of the sample is in the top ten clones.

Sample time point, as interpreted from the label and publication: healthy volunteer bleed at 2 weeks. Unfractionated whole blood was collected in Tempus Blood RNA tubes, and total RNA was extracted from that blood. About 5 healthy volunteers were used as TCR sequencing controls and were bled at day 0, 2 weeks and 6 weeks. A remark on this clonotype: There is no known antigen for this receptor. Base qualities are not at hand, and no much larger clone is one base apart.

The clonotype was recovered from a female donor in good health. Some clones in this sample may be carry-over from other donors' samples. Source material: whole blood.

The CDR3 region reads CASSLEARGQGAYEQYF. At the DNA level, the sequence is TGCGCCAGCAGCTTGGAAGCGCGGGGACAGGGGGCTTACGAGCAGTACTTC. Here the chain combines TRBV5-1 and TRBJ2-7; TRBD1 matches 12 bases in the middle. The germline V gene specifies SGHRS as CDR1 and YFSETQ as CDR2. The CDR3 sequence holds 17 residues, the cysteine and phenylalanine included. The only DNA kept is the CDR3, 51 bases in frame from the first base. Here V drops 0 bases and J drops 4 bases, and the junction holds 8 bases not matched to any gene.